What follows is one T cell receptor (beta chain) and its context. Seattle patients were enrolled while actively infected and followed longitudinally. This sample is part of a study of blood T cell repertoires in COVID-19. Study summary: The samples span acute and convalescent COVID-19 from the United States, Italy and Spain. PBMCs, B-cell-depleted T cells, or T cells provided the cDNA or gDNA that made up the material.

Original data processing: Amplification of reference gene primers was used by the study to estimate nucleated cell counts. Sequencing used immunoSEQ multiplex PCR; TCRdb keeps in-frame clones, though not all of them. That table supplies the V and J calls and clone size; D and trimming were determined from the DNA. Here the sample spans 150,000 to 200,000 clones, 84% being singletons. Germline V lookup: CDR1 SGHNT, CDR2 YYREEE (reference sequence). The CDR3 runs 14 residues. V lost 0 bases and J 3 bases, leaving 8 bases between the germline ends. J is TRBJ2-3 and V is TRBV5-4; TRBD2 is a possible D gene (5 bases). The receptor comes from a woman in her 70s with COVID-19, enrolled during active disease. The specimen was peripheral blood. This CDR3 is CASSLVSGTDTQYF. The CDR3 DNA is TGTGCCAGCAGCTTGGTTTCGGGAACAGATACGCAGTATTTT.